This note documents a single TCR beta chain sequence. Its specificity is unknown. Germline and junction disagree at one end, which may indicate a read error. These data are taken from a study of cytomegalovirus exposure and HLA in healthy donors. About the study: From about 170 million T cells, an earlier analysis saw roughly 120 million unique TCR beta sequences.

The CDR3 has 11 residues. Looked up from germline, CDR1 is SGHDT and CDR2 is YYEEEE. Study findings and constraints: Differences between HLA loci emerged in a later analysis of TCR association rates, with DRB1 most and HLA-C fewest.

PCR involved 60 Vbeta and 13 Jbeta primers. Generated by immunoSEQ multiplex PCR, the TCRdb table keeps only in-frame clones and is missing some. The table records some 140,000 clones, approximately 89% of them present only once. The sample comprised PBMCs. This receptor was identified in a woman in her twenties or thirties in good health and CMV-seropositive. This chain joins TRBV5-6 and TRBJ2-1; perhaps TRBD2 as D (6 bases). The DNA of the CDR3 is TGTGCCAGCAGCTCGGGGACTTACCAGGTCTTC. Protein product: CASSSGTYQVF.